This T cell receptor (beta chain) was identified during a study of control samples from healthy donors and cancer patients. TCRdb's table, derived via immunoSEQ multiplex PCR, lists solely in-frame clones and lacks some. The sample has about 92,000 clones; approximately 78% are singletons. V was cut by 5 bases and J by 2 bases, with 13 bases left in between. Germline-derived CDR1 and CDR2 are SGHNT and YENEEA. The CDR3 length is 16 residues. This sequence joins TRBV11-3 and TRBJ2-6; tentatively, D is TRBD1 or TRBD2 (5 bases each). The sequencing input was blood. The receptor's source is an older woman in good health. The CDR3 nucleotides are TGTGCCAGCAGCATTGGGGGTAGCGCTGGGGCCAACGTCCTGACTTTC. It codes for CASSIGGSAGANVLTF.